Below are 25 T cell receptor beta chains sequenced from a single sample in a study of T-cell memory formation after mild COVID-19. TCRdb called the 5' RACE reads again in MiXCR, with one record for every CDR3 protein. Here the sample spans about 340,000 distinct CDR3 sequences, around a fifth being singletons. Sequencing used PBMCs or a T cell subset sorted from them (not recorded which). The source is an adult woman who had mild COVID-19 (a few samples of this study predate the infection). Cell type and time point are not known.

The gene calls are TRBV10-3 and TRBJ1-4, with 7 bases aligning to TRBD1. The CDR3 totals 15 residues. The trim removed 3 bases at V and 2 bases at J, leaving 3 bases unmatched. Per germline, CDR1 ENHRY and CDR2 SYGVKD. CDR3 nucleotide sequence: TGTGCCATCAGTGATGCGGGACAGACTAATGAAAAACTGTTTTTT. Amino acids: CAISDAGQTNEKLFF.

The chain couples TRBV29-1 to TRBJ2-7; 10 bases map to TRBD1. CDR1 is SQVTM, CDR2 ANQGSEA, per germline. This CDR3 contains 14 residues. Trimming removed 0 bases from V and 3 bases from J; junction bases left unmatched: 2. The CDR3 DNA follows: TGCAGCGTTGAAGAACGGGACAGGGGCTACGAGCAGTACTTC. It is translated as CSVEERDRGYEQYF.

The CDR3 protein is CASSLRDRDWSGELFF. CDR3 nucleotides: TGTGCCAGCAGCCTCCGAGACAGGGACTGGTCCGGGGAGCTGTTTTTT. The V call is TRBV9, the J call TRBJ2-2, with D perhaps TRBD1 (7 bases). The germline CDR1 and CDR2 sequences are SGDLS and YYNGEE. The CDR3 sequence is 16 residues long. Trimming took 4 bases from V and 6 from J, leaving 19 bases between them.

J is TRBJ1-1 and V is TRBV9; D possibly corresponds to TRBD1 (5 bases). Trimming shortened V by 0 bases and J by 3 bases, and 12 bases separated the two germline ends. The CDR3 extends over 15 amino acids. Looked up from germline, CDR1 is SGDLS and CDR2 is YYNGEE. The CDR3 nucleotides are TGTGCCAGCAGCGTAGTAAGGGACGGAGACACTGAAGCTTTCTTT. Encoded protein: CASSVVRDGDTEAFF.

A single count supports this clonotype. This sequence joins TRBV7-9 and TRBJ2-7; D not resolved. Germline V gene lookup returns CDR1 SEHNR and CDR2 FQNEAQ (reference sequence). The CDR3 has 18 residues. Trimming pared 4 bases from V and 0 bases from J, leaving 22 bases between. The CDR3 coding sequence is TGTGCCAGCAGCTCTAGGGTCGGCGGAGAAACCCCCTCCTACGAGCAGTACTTC. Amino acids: CASSSRVGGETPSYEQYF.

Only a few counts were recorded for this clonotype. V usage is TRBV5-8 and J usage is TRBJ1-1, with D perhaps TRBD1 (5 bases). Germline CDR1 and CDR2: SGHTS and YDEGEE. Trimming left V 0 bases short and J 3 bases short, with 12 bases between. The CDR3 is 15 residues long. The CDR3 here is CASSLGRRGDTEAFF. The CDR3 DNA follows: TGTGCCAGCAGCTTGGGCAGGAGAGGGGACACTGAAGCTTTCTTT. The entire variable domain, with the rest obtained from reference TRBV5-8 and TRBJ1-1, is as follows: EAGVTQSPTHLIKTRGQQATLRCSPISGHTSVYWYQQALGLGLQFLLWYDEGEERNRGNFPPRFSGRQFPNYSSELNVNALELEDSALYLCASSLGRRGDTEAFFGQGTRLTVV.

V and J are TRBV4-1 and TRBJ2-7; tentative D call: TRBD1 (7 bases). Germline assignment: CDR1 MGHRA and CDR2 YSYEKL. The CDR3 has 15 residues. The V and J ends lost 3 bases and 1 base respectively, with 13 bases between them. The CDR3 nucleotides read TGCGCCAGCAGCCAGGGGCGGGACAGTTCCTACGAGCAGTACTTC. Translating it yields CASSQGRDSSYEQYF.

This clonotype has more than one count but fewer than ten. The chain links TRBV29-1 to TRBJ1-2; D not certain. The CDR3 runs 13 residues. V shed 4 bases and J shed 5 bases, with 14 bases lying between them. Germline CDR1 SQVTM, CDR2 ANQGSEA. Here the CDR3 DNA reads TGCAGCGTTGGATCGGCGATGGGGTATGGCTACACCTTC. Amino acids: CSVGSAMGYGYTF.

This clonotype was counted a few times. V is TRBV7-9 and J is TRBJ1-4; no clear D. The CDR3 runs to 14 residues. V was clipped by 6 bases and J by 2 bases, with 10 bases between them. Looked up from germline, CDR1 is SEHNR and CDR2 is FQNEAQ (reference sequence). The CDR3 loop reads CASRSSGTNEKLFF. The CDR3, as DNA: TGTGCCAGCAGGTCGTCGGGGACTAATGAAAAACTGTTTTTT.

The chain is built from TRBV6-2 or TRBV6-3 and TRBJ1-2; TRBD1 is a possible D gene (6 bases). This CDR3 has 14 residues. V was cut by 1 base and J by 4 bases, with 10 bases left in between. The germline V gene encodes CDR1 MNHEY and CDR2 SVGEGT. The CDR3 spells CASSYYRESYGYTF. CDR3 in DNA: TGTGCCAGCAGTTACTACAGGGAGAGCTATGGCTACACCTTC.

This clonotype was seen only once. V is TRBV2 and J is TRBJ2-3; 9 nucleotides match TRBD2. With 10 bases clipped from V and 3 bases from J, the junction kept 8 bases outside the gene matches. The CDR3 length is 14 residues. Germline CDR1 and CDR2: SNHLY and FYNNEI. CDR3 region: CATGAGGRTDTQYF. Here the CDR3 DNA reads TGTGCCACCGGAGCGGGGGGCCGTACAGATACGCAGTATTTT. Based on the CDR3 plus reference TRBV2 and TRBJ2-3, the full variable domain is EPEVTQTPSHQVTQMGQEVILRCVPISNHLYFYWYRQILGQKVEFLVSFYNNEISEKSEIFDDQFSVERPDGSNFTLKIRSTKLEDSAMYFCATGAGGRTDTQYFGPGTRLTVL.

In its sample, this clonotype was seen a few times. The CDR3 sequence: CSVWGGSVNTEAFF. DNA for the CDR3: TGCAGCGTTTGGGGGGGCAGCGTGAACACTGAAGCTTTCTTT. The rearrangement links TRBV29-1 to TRBJ1-1, with a weak D call TRBD1 (6 bases). Trimming left V 5 bases short and J 0 bases short, with 13 bases between. Germline V gives CDR1 SQVTM, CDR2 ANQGSEA. This CDR3 region has 14 residues.

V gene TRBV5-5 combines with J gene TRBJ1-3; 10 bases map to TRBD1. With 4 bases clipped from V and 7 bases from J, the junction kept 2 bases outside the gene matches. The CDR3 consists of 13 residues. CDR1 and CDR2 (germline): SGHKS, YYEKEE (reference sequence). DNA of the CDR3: TGTGCCAGCAGCCGGGGACAGGGGAACACCATATATTTT. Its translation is CASSRGQGNTIYF.

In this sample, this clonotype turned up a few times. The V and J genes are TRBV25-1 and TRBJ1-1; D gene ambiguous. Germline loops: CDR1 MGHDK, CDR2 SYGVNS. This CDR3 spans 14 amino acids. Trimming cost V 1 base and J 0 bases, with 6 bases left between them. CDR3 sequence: CASSESGLNTEAFF. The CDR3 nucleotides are TGTGCCAGCAGTGAATCAGGACTGAACACTGAAGCTTTCTTT.

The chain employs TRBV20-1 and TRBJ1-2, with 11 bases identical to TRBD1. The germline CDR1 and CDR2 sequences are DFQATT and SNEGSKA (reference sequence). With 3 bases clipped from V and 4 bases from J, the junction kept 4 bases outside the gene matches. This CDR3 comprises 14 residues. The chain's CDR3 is CSASPGTGGYGYTF. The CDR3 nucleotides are TGCAGTGCTAGTCCCGGGACAGGGGGCTATGGCTACACCTTC.

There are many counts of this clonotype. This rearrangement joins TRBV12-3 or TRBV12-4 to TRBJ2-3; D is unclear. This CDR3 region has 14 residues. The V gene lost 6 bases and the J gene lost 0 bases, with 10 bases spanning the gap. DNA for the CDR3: TGTGCCAGCAGCCTGGCGGCGAGCACAGATACGCAGTATTTT. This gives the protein CASSLAASTDTQYF.

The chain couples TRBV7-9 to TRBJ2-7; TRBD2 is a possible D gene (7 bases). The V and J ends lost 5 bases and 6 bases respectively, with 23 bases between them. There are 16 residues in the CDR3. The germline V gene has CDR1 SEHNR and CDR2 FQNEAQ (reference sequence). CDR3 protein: CASSPIRGALATEQYF. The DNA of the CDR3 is TGTGCCAGCAGCCCAATTCGGGGGGCTCTCGCTACCGAGCAGTACTTC.

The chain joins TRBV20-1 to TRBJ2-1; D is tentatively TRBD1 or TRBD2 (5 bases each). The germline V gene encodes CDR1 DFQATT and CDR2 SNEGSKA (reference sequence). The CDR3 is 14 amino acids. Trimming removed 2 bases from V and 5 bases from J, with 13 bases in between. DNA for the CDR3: TGCAGTGCTAGACGGGGCCCGCGCAACAATGAGCAGTTCTTC. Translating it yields CSARRGPRNNEQFF.

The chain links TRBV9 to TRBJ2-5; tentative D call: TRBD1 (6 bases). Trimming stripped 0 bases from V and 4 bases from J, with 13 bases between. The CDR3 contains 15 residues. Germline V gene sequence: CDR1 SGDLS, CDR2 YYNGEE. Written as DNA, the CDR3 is TGTGCCAGCAGCGTAGGATCCATGGGGGCAGAGACCCAGTACTTC. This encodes CASSVGSMGAETQYF.

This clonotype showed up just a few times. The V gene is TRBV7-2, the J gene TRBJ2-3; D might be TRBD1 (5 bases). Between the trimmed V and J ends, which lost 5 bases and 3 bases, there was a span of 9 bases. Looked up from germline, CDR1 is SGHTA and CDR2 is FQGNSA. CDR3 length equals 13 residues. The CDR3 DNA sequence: TGTGCCAGCAGCCGACCAGGGACAGATACGCAGTATTTT. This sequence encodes CASSRPGTDTQYF. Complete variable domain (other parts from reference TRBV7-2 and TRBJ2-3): GAGVSQSPSNKVTEKGKDVELRCDPISGHTALYWYRQSLGQGLEFLIYFQGNSAPDKSGLPSDRFSAERTGGSVSTLTIQRTQQEDSAVYLCASSRPGTDTQYFGPGTRLTVL.

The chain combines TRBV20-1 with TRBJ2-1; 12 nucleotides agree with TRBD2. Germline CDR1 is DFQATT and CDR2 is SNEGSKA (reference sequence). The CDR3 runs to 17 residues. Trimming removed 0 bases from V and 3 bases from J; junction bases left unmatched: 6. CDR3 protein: CSARDLTSGGHYNEQFF. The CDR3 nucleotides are TGCAGTGCTAGAGATTTGACTAGCGGGGGACACTACAATGAGCAGTTCTTC.

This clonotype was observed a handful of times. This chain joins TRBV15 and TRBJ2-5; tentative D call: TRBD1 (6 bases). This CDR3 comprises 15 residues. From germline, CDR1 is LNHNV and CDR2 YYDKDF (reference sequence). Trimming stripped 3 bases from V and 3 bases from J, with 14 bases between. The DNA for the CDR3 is TGTGCCACCAGCAGCATAGGCCAGGGGAAAGAGACCCAGTACTTC. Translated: CATSSIGQGKETQYF.

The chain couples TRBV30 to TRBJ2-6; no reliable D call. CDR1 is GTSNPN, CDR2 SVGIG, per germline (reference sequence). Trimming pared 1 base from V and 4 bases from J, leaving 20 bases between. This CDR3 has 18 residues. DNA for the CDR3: TGTGCCTGGAGTGCTGGAAGTAGCCCGGTCTTCGGGGCCAACGTCCTGACTTTC. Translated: CAWSAGSSPVFGANVLTF. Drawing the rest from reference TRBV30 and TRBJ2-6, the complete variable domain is SQTIHQWPATLVQPVGSPLSLECTVEGTSNPNLYWYRQAAGRGLQLLFYSVGIGQISSEVPQNLSASRPQDRQFILSSKKLLLSDSGFYLCAWSAGSSPVFGANVLTFGAGSRLTVL.

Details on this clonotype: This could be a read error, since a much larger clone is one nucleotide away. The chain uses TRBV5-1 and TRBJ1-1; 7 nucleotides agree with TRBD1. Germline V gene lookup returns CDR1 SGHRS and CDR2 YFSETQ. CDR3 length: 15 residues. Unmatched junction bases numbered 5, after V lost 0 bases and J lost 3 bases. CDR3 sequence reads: CASSLVVGQDTEAFF. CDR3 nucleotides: TGCGCCAGCAGCTTGGTAGTAGGACAGGACACTGAAGCTTTCTTT.

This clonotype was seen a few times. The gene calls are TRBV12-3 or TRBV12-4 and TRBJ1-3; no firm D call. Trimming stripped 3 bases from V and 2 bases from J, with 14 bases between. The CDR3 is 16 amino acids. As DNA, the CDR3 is TGTGCCAGCAGTTTCGGTCTACGGACCGCTGGAAACACCATATATTTT. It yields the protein CASSFGLRTAGNTIYF.